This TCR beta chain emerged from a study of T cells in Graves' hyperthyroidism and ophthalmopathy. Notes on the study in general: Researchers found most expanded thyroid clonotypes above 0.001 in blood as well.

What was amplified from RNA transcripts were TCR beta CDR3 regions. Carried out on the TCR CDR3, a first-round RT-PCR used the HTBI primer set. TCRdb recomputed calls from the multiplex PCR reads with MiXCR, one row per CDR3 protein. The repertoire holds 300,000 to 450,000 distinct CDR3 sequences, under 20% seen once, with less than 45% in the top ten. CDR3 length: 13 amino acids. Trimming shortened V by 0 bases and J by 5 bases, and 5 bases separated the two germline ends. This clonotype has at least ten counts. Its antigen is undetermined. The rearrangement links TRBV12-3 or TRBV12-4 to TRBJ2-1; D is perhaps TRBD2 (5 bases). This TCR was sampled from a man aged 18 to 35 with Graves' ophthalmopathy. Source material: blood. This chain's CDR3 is CASSLALDNEQFF. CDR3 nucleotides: TGTGCCAGCAGTTTAGCACTAGACAATGAGCAGTTCTTC.